Below are 12 T cell receptor beta chains sequenced from a single sample in a study of blood T cells in healthy people across ages. For the second PCR, which ran for about 7 to 12 cycles, a sample-barcoded 5' primer and a J-beta primer mix were used. TCRdb reprocessed the 5' RACE reads via MiXCR and lists one record per CDR3 protein. The sample records approximately 810,000 distinct CDR3 sequences, roughly 26% being singletons. Sequenced sample: blood. The receptor source for this set is a woman older than 75 in good health.

A few counts support this clonotype. This could be a read error, since a much larger clone is one nucleotide away. The chain links TRBV15 to TRBJ2-4, with 7 positions matching TRBD1. Judging by the DNA end, TRBJ2-5 fits better; the J call may be wrong. Germline V gives CDR1 LNHNV, CDR2 YYDKDF (reference sequence). CDR3 length: 16 residues. The CDR3 sequence: CAPSRAFQGVLETQYF. CDR3 nucleotides: TGTGCCCCCAGCAGAGCCTTCCAGGGGGTTTTAGAGACCCAGTACTTC.

This clonotype has a count of ten or more. This rearrangement joins TRBV7-2 to TRBJ2-5, with no clear D. Germline CDR1 and CDR2: SGHTA and FQGNSA. Trimming shortened V by 4 bases and J by 0 bases, and 12 bases separated the two germline ends. The CDR3 has 15 residues. As DNA, the CDR3 is TGTGCCAGCAGCTCCCTGGTCGGGTACCAAGAGACCCAGTACTTC. As protein: CASSSLVGYQETQYF.

This clonotype was seen repeatedly, ten times or more. V usage is TRBV20-1 and J usage is TRBJ1-4, with TRBD1 matching 7 bases. CDR1 DFQATT and CDR2 SNEGSKA come from the germline V gene (reference sequence). This CDR3 region has 13 residues. The V segment lost 5 bases and the J segment 7 bases; nucleotides outside the gene matches: 7. The CDR3 DNA reads TGCAGTGCTCCGGGAGGGGGCTCTGAAAAACTGTTTTTT. Protein sequence: CSAPGGGSEKLFF.

The rearrangement links TRBV2 to TRBJ1-6; perhaps TRBD1 as D (5 bases). V was trimmed by 2 bases and J by 4 bases, leaving 21 bases between them. Germline CDR1 is SNHLY and CDR2 is FYNNEI. The CDR3 extends over 19 amino acids. The CDR3 nucleotides are TGTGCCAGCAGTGAAAGGGCAGGGATATCTTCCTATTATAATTCACCCCTCCACTTT. Amino acids: CASSERAGISSYYNSPLHF.

This chain joins TRBV12-3 or TRBV12-4 and TRBJ2-2; possible D gene TRBD2, 6 bases. The CDR3 is 16 residues long. V dropped 5 bases and J dropped 1 base, with 14 bases sitting between them. CDR3 residues: CASSGVAVRNTGELFF. The DNA for the CDR3 is TGTGCCAGCAGTGGGGTAGCGGTAAGGAACACCGGGGAGCTGTTTTTT.

In this sample, this clonotype turned up many times. This sequence joins TRBV7-9 and TRBJ2-1; possibly TRBD1 for D (5 bases). This CDR3 is 15 amino acids long. In germline, CDR1 is SEHNR, CDR2 FQNEAQ (reference sequence). With 0 bases removed from V and 11 bases from J, the gap between germline ends came to 17 bases. Written as DNA, the CDR3 is TGTGCCAGCAGCTTAGCGCTCCAGGGCAAAATGAAGCAGTTCTTC. Translating gives CASSLALQGKMKQFF.

This clonotype was recorded at least ten times. The rearrangement links TRBV7-2 to TRBJ1-1; D might be TRBD1 (6 bases). The length of the CDR3 is 15 residues. The V gene's germline CDR1 is SGHTA and CDR2 FQGNSA. V was shortened by 5 bases and J by 1 base, with 14 bases between the two germline ends. The CDR3 region has the DNA TGTGCCAGCAGCCTCAAGGGGGGGGCGAACACTGAAGCTTTCTTT. It specifies CASSLKGGANTEAFF.

This clonotype has ten or more counts. J is TRBJ2-7 and V is TRBV7-8; D is ambiguous. Trimming pared 5 bases from V and 3 bases from J, leaving 11 bases between. CDR3 length: 13 residues. The germline CDR1 and CDR2 sequences are SGHVS and FQNEAQ. CDR3 nucleotide sequence: TGTGCCAGCAGCCAAAGACAAATCTACGAGCAGTACTTC. Translation: CASSQRQIYEQYF.

This clonotype has ten or more counts. This rearrangement joins TRBV6-2 or TRBV6-3 to TRBJ2-7, with D perhaps being TRBD1 or TRBD2 (5 bases each). This CDR3 has 17 residues. CDR1 and CDR2 from the germline V gene are MNHEY and SVGEGT. Trimming left V 0 bases short and J 4 bases short, with 19 bases between. The CDR3 is CASSYSRSGTKAYEQYF. CDR3 DNA: TGTGCCAGCAGTTACTCGAGGTCCGGGACGAAAGCTTACGAGCAGTACTTC.

The rearrangement uses TRBV27 and TRBJ1-1, with 10 bases identical to TRBD1. The CDR3 covers 15 residues. The trim removed 6 bases at V and 5 bases at J, leaving 9 bases unmatched. Germline CDR1 is MNHEY and CDR2 is SMNVEV (reference sequence). The CDR3 region is CASSLTGGGRTEAFF. DNA for the CDR3: TGTGCCAGCAGCCTGACAGGGGGCGGGAGGACTGAAGCTTTCTTT.

This clonotype has just a few counts. This sequence may be a read error, since a much larger clone differs from it by one base. The chain employs TRBV29-1 and TRBJ2-5; TRBD1 matches 10 bases. Germline V gives CDR1 SQVTM, CDR2 ANQGSEA. The CDR3 has 12 amino acids. V shed 7 bases, J shed 11 bases, and the junction held 10 bases outside the gene matches. This CDR3 reads CSAGTGVHEQYF. The CDR3 region has the DNA TGCAGCGCCGGGACAGGGGTCCATGAGCAGTACTTC.

V is TRBV28 and J is TRBJ2-7; TRBD2 matches 8 bases. The germline CDR1 and CDR2 sequences are MDHEN and SYDVKM. V shed 1 base, J shed 6 bases, and the junction held 11 bases outside the gene matches. The CDR3 extends over 16 amino acids. CDR3 sequence reads: CASSLFGQRENREQYF. The CDR3 DNA sequence: TGTGCCAGCAGTTTATTCGGACAGCGGGAGAACCGCGAGCAGTACTTC.